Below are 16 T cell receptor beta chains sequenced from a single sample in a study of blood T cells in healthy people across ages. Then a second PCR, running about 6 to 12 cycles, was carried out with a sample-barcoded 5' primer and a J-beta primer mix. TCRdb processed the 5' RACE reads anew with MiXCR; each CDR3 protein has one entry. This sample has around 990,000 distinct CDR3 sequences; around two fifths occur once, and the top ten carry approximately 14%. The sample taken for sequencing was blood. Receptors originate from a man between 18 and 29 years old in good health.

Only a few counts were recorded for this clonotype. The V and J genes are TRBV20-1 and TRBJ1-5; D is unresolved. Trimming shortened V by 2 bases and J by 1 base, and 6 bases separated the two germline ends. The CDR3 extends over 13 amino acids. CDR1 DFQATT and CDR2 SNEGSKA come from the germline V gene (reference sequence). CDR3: CSARFGSNQPQHF. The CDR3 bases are TGCAGTGCTAGATTTGGGAGCAATCAGCCCCAGCATTTT.

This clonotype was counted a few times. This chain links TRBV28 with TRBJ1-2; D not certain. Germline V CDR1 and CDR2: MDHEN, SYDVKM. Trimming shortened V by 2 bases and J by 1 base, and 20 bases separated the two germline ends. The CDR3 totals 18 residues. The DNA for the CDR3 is TGTGCCAGCAGTTTAAACCCTCGGGGTGCAGGAGATAACTATGGCTACACCTTC. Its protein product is CASSLNPRGAGDNYGYTF.

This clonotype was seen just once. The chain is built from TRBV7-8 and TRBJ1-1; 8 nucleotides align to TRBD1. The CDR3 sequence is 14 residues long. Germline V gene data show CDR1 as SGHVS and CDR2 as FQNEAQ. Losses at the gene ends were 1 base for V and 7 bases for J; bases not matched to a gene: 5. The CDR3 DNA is TGTGCCAGCAGCTTAGAGACAGGGGACTTTGAAGCTTTCTTT. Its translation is CASSLETGDFEAFF.

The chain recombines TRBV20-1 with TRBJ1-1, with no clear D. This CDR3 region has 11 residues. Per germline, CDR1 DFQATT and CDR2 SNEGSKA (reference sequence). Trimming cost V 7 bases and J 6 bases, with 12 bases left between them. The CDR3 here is CSGRRRAEAFF. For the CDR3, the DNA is TGCAGTGGACGGCGTAGAGCTGAAGCTTTCTTT.

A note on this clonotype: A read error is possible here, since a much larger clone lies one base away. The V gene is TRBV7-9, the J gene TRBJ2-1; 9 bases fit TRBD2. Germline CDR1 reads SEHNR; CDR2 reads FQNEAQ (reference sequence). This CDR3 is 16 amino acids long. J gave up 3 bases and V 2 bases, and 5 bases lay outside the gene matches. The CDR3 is CASSLRGLADYNEQFF. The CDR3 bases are TGTGCCAGCAGCTTAAGGGGACTAGCTGACTACAATGAGCAGTTCTTC. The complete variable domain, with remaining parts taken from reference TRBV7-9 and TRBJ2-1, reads DTGVSQNPRHKITKRGQNVTFRCDPISEHNRLYWYRQTLGQGPEFLTYFQNEAQLEKSRLLSDRFSAERPKGSFSTLEIQRTEQGDSAMYLCASSLRGLADYNEQFFGPGTRLTVL.

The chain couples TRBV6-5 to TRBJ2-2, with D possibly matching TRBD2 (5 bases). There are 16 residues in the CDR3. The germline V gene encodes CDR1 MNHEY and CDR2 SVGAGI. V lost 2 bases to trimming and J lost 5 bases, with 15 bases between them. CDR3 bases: TGTGCCAGCAGTTACATGCCCACCGGGAATACCGGGGAGCTGTTTTTT. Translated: CASSYMPTGNTGELFF.

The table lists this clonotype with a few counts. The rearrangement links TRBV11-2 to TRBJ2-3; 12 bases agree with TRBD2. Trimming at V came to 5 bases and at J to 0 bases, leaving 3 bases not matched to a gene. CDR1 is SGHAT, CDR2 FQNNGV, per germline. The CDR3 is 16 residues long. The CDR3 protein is CASSGGTSGSTDTQYF. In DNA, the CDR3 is TGTGCCAGCAGCGGCGGGACTAGCGGGAGCACAGATACGCAGTATTTT.

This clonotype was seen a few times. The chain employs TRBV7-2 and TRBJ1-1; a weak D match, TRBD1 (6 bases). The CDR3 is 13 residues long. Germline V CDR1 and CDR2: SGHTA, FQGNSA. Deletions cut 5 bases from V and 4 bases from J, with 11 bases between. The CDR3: CASSLDRSTEAFF. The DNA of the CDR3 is TGTGCCAGCAGCCTGGACAGATCCACTGAAGCTTTCTTT.

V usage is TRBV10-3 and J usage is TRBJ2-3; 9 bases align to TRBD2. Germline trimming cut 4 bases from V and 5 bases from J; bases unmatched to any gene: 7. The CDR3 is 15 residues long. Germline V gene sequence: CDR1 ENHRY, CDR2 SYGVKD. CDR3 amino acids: CAISVSAGGLDTQYF. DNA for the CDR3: TGTGCCATCAGTGTAAGCGCGGGGGGGTTAGATACGCAGTATTTT.

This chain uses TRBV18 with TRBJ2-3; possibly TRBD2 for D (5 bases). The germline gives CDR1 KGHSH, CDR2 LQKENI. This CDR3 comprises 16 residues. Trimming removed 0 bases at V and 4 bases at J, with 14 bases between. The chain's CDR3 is CASSPPREGSADTQYF. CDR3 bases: TGTGCCAGCTCACCACCGAGAGAGGGTTCGGCAGATACGCAGTATTTT.

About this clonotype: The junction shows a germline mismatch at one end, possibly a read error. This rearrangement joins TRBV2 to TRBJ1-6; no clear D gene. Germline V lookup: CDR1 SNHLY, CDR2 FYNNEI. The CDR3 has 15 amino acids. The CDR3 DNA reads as TGTGCCAGCAGTGAAGGGAGGTTGGGGAATTCACCCCCCCACTTT. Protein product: CASSEGRLGNSPPHF.

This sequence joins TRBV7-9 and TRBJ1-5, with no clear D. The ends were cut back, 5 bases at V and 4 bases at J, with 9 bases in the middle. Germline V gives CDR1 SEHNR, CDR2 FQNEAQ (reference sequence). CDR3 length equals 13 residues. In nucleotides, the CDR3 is TGTGCCAGCAGCACTGGGGTAAATCAGCCCCAGCATTTT. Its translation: CASSTGVNQPQHF.

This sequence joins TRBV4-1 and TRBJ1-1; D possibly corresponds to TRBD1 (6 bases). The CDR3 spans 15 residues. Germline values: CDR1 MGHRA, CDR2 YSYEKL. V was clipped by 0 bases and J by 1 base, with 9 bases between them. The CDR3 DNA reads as TGCGCCAGCAGCCAAGACTACAGGGAGAACACTGAAGCTTTCTTT. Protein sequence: CASSQDYRENTEAFF.

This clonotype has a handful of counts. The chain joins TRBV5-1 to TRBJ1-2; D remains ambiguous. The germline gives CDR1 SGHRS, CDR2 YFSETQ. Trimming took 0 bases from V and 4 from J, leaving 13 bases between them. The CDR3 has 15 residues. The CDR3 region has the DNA TGCGCCAGCAGCTTGGACGCGGGATTGTCCTATGGCTACACCTTC. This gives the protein CASSLDAGLSYGYTF.

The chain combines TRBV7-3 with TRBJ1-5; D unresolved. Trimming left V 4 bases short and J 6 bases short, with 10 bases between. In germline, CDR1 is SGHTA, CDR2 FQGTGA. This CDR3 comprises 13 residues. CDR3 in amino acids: CASSSVAGQPQHF. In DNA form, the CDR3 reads TGTGCCAGCAGCTCCGTGGCCGGTCAGCCCCAGCATTTT.

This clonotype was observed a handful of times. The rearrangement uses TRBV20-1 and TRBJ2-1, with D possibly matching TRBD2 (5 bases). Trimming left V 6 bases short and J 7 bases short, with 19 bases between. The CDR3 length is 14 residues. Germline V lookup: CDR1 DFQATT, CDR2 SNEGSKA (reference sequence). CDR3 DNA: TGCAGTGCCGTTCACAGTAGGGAGAGGAATGAGCAGTTCTTC. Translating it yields CSAVHSRERNEQFF.